The 12 T cell receptor beta chains below were found in one sample sequenced in a study of cytomegalovirus exposure and HLA in healthy donors. Primers included in the PCR were 60 Vbeta and 13 Jbeta primers. Method: immunoSEQ multiplex PCR; TCRdb's copy keeps in-frame clones and lacks some. Altogether over 150,000 clones are present, roughly four fifths being singletons, with the ten largest covering more than 4%. The specimen sequenced was PBMCs. The receptors originated from a man aged 18 to 30 in good health and CMV-seronegative.

The gene calls are TRBV6-5 and TRBJ2-5; no clear D gene. V dropped 0 bases and J dropped 3 bases, with 14 bases sitting between them. Germline loops: CDR1 MNHEY, CDR2 SVGAGI. The CDR3 contains 16 residues. CDR3 protein: CASSYSPRLGEETQYF. The CDR3 coding sequence is TGTGCCAGCAGTTACTCACCACGTCTCGGTGAAGAGACCCAGTACTTC.

The rearrangement uses TRBV27 and TRBJ2-3; 10 positions match TRBD1. Losses at the gene ends were 6 bases for V and 3 bases for J; bases not matched to a gene: 3. The CDR3 loop spans 14 amino acids. From germline, CDR1 is MNHEY and CDR2 SMNVEV (reference sequence). In DNA form, the CDR3 reads TGTGCCAGCAGACCGGGACAGGGGACAGATACGCAGTATTTT. Translation gives CASRPGQGTDTQYF.

The J gene is TRBJ1-4, the V gene TRBV5-1; D remains ambiguous. The V gene's germline CDR1 is SGHRS and CDR2 YFSETQ. CDR3 length equals 16 residues. V lost 1 base and J 8 bases, leaving 18 bases between the germline ends. CDR3 nucleotide sequence: TGCGCCAGCAGCTTGTTTGCAGGTTTCACCAGAGAAAAACTGTTTTTT. The encoded protein is CASSLFAGFTREKLFF.

The chain is built from TRBV11-2 and TRBJ2-3; 7 bases agree with TRBD2. Germline CDR1 and CDR2: SGHAT and FQNNGV. The CDR3 has 17 residues. V lost 2 bases and J lost 6; bases outside the gene matches: 14. The CDR3 region is CASSLRPASGAWDTQYF. For the CDR3, the DNA is TGTGCCAGCAGCTTAAGGCCGGCTAGCGGCGCGTGGGATACGCAGTATTTT.

This chain links TRBV20-1 with TRBJ2-3; D remains unclear. CDR3 length equals 11 residues. V was clipped by 2 bases and J by 7 bases, with 7 bases between them. Germline CDR1 DFQATT, CDR2 SNEGSKA (reference sequence). DNA of the CDR3: TGCAGTGCTAGAACGCGAAATACGCAGTATTTT. Its protein is CSARTRNTQYF.

The chain has TRBV28 and TRBJ2-1; 9 bases align to TRBD2. Germline V gene lookup returns CDR1 MDHEN and CDR2 SYDVKM. This CDR3 has 15 amino acids. The J segment lost 5 bases and the V segment lost 7 bases, leaving 9 bases of the junction unmatched. Written as DNA, the CDR3 is TGTGCCAGCAATGCGGCGGGAGGGCCGAACAATGAGCAGTTCTTC. Residues: CASNAAGGPNNEQFF. The variable domain in full, with the rest retrieved from reference TRBV28 and TRBJ2-1, is DVKVTQSSRYLVKRTGEKVFLECVQDMDHENMFWYRQDPGLGLRLIYFSYDVKMKEKGDIPEGYSVSREKKERFSLILESASTNQTSMYLCASNAAGGPNNEQFFGPGTRLTVL.

This chain connects TRBV19 to TRBJ1-1; D remains unclear. Trimming removed 4 bases at V and 0 bases at J, with 18 bases between. This CDR3 spans 17 amino acids. CDR1 is LNHDA and CDR2 is SQIVND in the germline V gene (reference sequence). For the CDR3, the DNA is TGTGCCAGTAGTAGAGAGAGGGCCTTTCCGATGAACACTGAAGCTTTCTTT. This encodes CASSRERAFPMNTEAFF.

V gene TRBV5-1 combines with J gene TRBJ2-3, with 8 nucleotides matching TRBD2. J lost 4 bases, V lost 0 bases, and 7 bases had no gene match. The CDR3 has 16 residues. Germline CDR1 and CDR2: SGHRS and YFSETQ. The CDR3 is CASSLGRGGPADTQYF. DNA of the CDR3: TGCGCCAGCAGCTTGGGACGGGGGGGCCCCGCAGATACGCAGTATTTT.

The J gene is TRBJ2-1, the V gene TRBV27; 13 bases line up with TRBD2. V shed 5 bases and J 8 bases; nucleotides not matched to a gene: 6. This CDR3 region has 15 residues. Germline V gene sequence: CDR1 MNHEY, CDR2 SMNVEV (reference sequence). CDR3 DNA sequence: TGTGCCAGCAGTCAGGGGACTAGCGGGATTTATGAGCAGTTCTTC. This sequence encodes CASSQGTSGIYEQFF.

This chain joins TRBV19 and TRBJ2-1; possibly TRBD1 for D (7 bases). V was clipped by 9 bases and J by 10 bases, with 19 bases between them. CDR1 and CDR2 (germline): LNHDA, SQIVND (reference sequence). CDR3 length: 13 amino acids. The DNA of the CDR3 is TGTGCCAGCTACACAGGGGAGGCTGGGGAGCAGTTCTTC. Its protein product is CASYTGEAGEQFF. Full variable domain (rest looked up from reference TRBV19 and TRBJ2-1): DGGITQSPKYLFRKEGQNVTLSCEQNLNHDAMYWYRQDPGQGLRLIYYSQIVNDFQKGDIAEGYSVSREKKESFPLTVTSAQKNPTAFYLCASYTGEAGEQFFGPGTRLTVL.

CDR3 amino acids: CASSRGTSGRGSGELFF. In DNA form, the CDR3 reads TGCGCCAGCAGCCGCGGGACTAGCGGGAGAGGCTCCGGGGAGCTGTTTTTT. The chain recombines TRBV4-1 with TRBJ2-2; 14 nucleotides align to TRBD2. After removal of 4 bases from V and 6 bases from J, the junction contained 7 bases not matched to a gene. The CDR3 sequence is 17 residues long. Germline loops: CDR1 MGHRA, CDR2 YSYEKL.

This chain links TRBV7-9 with TRBJ1-2; a possible D gene is TRBD1 (6 bases). V was clipped by 5 bases and J by 0 bases, with 16 bases between them. The V gene's germline CDR1 is SEHNR and CDR2 FQNEAQ (reference sequence). The CDR3 is 16 amino acids. CDR3 DNA sequence: TGTGCCAGCAGCGGTAATTGGGGACATACTAACTATGGCTACACCTTC. Its translation is CASSGNWGHTNYGYTF.